This T cell receptor (beta chain) originates from a study of blood T cell repertoires in COVID-19. Study overall: The samples span acute and convalescent COVID-19 from the United States, Italy and Spain. PBMCs, B-cell-depleted T cells, or T cells were the source of the cDNA or gDNA that made up the material.

Between the trimmed V and J ends, which lost 6 bases and 5 bases, there was a span of 13 bases. The V gene's germline CDR1 is MNHNY and CDR2 SVGAGI (reference sequence). The CDR3 sequence is 13 residues long. Study processing details: For nucleated cells, counts were estimated from reference gene primer amplification. Data came from immunoSEQ multiplex PCR; TCRdb stores just in-frame clones and leaves some out. V and J calls and clone size are given by that table; D and trimming were obtained from the DNA. The sample has about 180,000 clones; about 88% are singletons. Sequencing was done on a sample of peripheral blood. The sequence was collected from a woman aged 25 to 39 with active or convalescent COVID-19. The gene calls are TRBV6-6 and TRBJ1-2; tentative D call: TRBD1 (6 bases). Written as DNA, the CDR3 is TGTGCCAGCAGAGCAGGACAGCTTTATGGCTACACCTTC. Translating gives CASRAGQLYGYTF.